Below, 16 T cell receptor beta chains from the same sample are listed, as sequenced in a study of T cells in women clearing cervical HPV infection. Profiled with immunoSEQ multiplex PCR; TCRdb holds only in-frame clones, not every one. This table holds some 41,000 clones. Specimen: blood buffy coat. The source of these receptors is a woman aged 18-70 years with a cervical HPV16 infection that either progressed to CIN3+ or cleared (not recorded which).

Considering frequency, this clone is medium-sized. The sequence runs out 3 residues before the end of the CDR3; the remainder is reconstructed from the germline J gene. V is TRBV29-1 and J is TRBJ2-5; possibly TRBD1 for D (5 bases). Germline V CDR1 and CDR2: SQVTM, ANQGSEA. V was shortened by 4 bases and J by 1 base, with 10 bases between the two germline ends. CDR3 size: 13 residues. The sequenced CDR3 bases are TGCAGCGTTGGCAGGGTGATCCAAGAGACC. It specifies CSVGRVIQET. From start to end, the CDR3 is CSVGRVIQETQYF. Together with reference TRBV29-1 and TRBJ2-5, the CDR3 gives the full variable domain: SAVISQKPSRDICQRGTSLTIQCQVDSQVTMMFWYRQQPGQSLTLIATANQGSEATYESGFVIDKFPISRPNLTFSTLTVSNMSPEDSSIYLCSVGRVIQETQYFGPGTRLLVL.

As to this clone: The CDR3 end is not reached by the read, which stops 3 residues before it; the germline J gene fills it in. V gene TRBV28 combines with J gene TRBJ2-3; TRBD2 agrees at 7 bases. Germline CDR1 and CDR2: MDHEN and SYDVKM. This CDR3 region has 16 residues. J was trimmed by 0 bases and V by 4 bases; bases with no gene match: 7. Incomplete CDR3 DNA: TGTGCCAGCAGTTCGTCGGAAGCGGGAAGCACAGATACG. This sequence encodes CASSSSEAGSTDT. The full-length CDR3 reads as CASSSSEAGSTDTQYF.

To note about this clone: Read sequence stops 3 residues before the CDR3 end, and the germline J gene provides the missing end. The chain joins TRBV10-1 to TRBJ2-1; 9 nucleotides align to TRBD1. The trim removed 6 bases at V and 7 bases at J, leaving 4 bases unmatched. CDR3 size: 13 residues. CDR1 is WNHNN, CDR2 SYGVQD, per germline (reference sequence). Here the CDR3 reads CASRGDRANEQFF. The CDR3 bases that were read are TGCGCCAGCAGGGGGGACAGGGCTAATGAG.

Note on this clone: The read falls 3 residues short of the CDR3 end, and the missing part is taken from the germline J gene. The chain couples TRBV20-1 to TRBJ2-1, with 11 bases matching TRBD2. Losses at the gene ends were 3 bases for V and 7 bases for J; bases not matched to a gene: 8. CDR1 is DFQATT, CDR2 SNEGSKA, per germline (reference sequence). This CDR3 region has 15 residues. Partial CDR3 DNA: TGCAGTGCTAGGGCCTTCGGGACTAGCGGAAATGAG. As protein: CSARAFGTSGNE. The entire CDR3 reads CSARAFGTSGNEQFF.

About this clone itself: The CDR3 is cut off 3 residues early in the read; its end comes from the germline J gene. This chain joins TRBV4-2 and TRBJ2-6, with 12 bases identical to TRBD2. CDR1 LGHNA and CDR2 YNFKEQ come from the germline V gene. The CDR3 totals 20 residues. The V gene end was trimmed by 0 bases and the J gene end by 1 base; junction bases not matched to a gene: 7. CDR3 protein: CASSQDRLAGVGSGANVLTF. The DNA read from the CDR3 is TGTGCCAGCAGCCAAGATCGACTAGCGGGAGTCGGGTCTGGGGCCAACGTC.

Notes on this clone: Read data end 3 residues before the CDR3 end; the end is taken from the germline J gene. The chain joins TRBV7-8 to TRBJ1-4, with 9 bases matching TRBD1. The CDR3 length is 16 residues. V shed 6 bases and J 3 bases; nucleotides not matched to a gene: 8. Germline-derived CDR1 and CDR2 are SGHVS and FQNEAQ. The CDR3 protein is CASRGTGGGANEKLFF. The DNA read from the CDR3 is TGTGCCAGCAGAGGAACAGGGGGCGGGGCTAATGAAAAA.

To note about this clone: The read comes to an end 3 residues before the CDR3 does, leaving the germline J gene to fill in the end. This chain joins TRBV7-9 and TRBJ1-2; maybe TRBD1 (6 bases). Germline V lookup: CDR1 SEHNR, CDR2 FQNEAQ (reference sequence). This CDR3 is built from 14 residues. CDR3 in amino acids: CASSRQVASYDYTF. The sequenced part of the CDR3 DNA is TGTGCCAGCAGCCGACAGGTCGCATCCTACGAC. Complete variable domain (other parts from reference TRBV7-9 and TRBJ1-2): DTGVSQNPRHKITKRGQNVTFRCDPISEHNRLYWYRQTLGQGPEFLTYFQNEAQLEKSRLLSDRFSAERPKGSFSTLEIQRTEQGDSAMYLCASSRQVASYDYTFGSGTRLTVV.

Partial CDR3 DNA: TGTGCCAGCAGCTTAGCTAGCGGCTCCTACGAG. Translated, it gives CASSLASGSYE. Given in full, the CDR3 is CASSLASGSYEQYF. The chain joins TRBV11-3 to TRBJ2-7, with 7 bases that match TRBD2. The CDR3 end lies 3 residues beyond the end of the read and is filled in from the germline J gene. The CDR3 length is 14 residues. The germline gives CDR1 SGHNT, CDR2 YENEEA. J was trimmed by 0 bases and V by 1 base; bases with no gene match: 0.

In the case of this clone: The CDR3 end falls 3 residues outside the read, so it is completed with the germline J gene. The chain couples TRBV7-6 to TRBJ2-7; 11 bases line up with TRBD1. The CDR3 is 15 residues long. The trim removed 5 bases at V and 3 bases at J, leaving 6 bases unmatched. The germline CDR1 and CDR2 sequences are SGHVS and FNYEAQ. This CDR3 reads CASSTDRGLSYEQYF. Incomplete CDR3 DNA: TGTGCCAGCAGCACGGACAGGGGGCTTAGCTACGAG.

Remarks on this clone: The CDR3 end lies 3 residues beyond the end of the read and is filled in from the germline J gene. The chain recombines TRBV2 with TRBJ2-7, with TRBD2 matching over 14 bases. The CDR3 runs to 15 residues. J was trimmed by 5 bases and V by 8 bases; bases with no gene match: 8. The germline CDR1 and CDR2 sequences are SNHLY and FYNNEI. The sequenced CDR3 bases are TGTGCCAGCCAGGGACTAGCGGGAGCCCTCAACGAG. Translation gives CASQGLAGALNE. The entire CDR3 reads CASQGLAGALNEQYF.

In regard to this clone: One junction end does not reproduce the germline sequence, and a read error may be involved. The read ends 3 residues shy of where the CDR3 ends; the end is completed using the germline J gene. Other DNA sequences in this sample translate to the same CDR3. V and J are TRBV5-4 and TRBJ1-2; maybe TRBD1 (6 bases). Germline CDR1 SGHNT, CDR2 YYREEE (reference sequence). The CDR3 is 13 amino acids. CDR3 residues: CASSSWTEDGYTF. Partial CDR3 DNA: TGTGCCAGCAGCAGCTGGACAGAGGATGGG. The full variable domain, in which reference TRBV5-4 and TRBJ1-2 provide the parts outside the CDR3, is ETGVTQSPTHLIKTRGQQVTLRCSSQSGHNTVSWYQQALGQGPQFIFQYYREEENGRGNFPPRFSGLQFPNYSSELNVNALELDDSALYLCASSSWTEDGYTFGSGTRLTVV.

As regards this clone: The CDR3 end lies 3 residues beyond the end of the read and is filled in from the germline J gene. The rearrangement joins TRBV7-9 to TRBJ2-3; 7 positions agree with TRBD2. V lost 5 bases, J lost 5 bases, and 7 bases stayed unmatched. The CDR3 loop spans 14 amino acids. CDR1 and CDR2 from the germline V gene are SEHNR and FQNEAQ (reference sequence). The CDR3 bases that were read are TGTGCCAGCAGCCCGGCGGGAGAGAGAGATACG. Its protein is CASSPAGERDT. The entire CDR3 protein is CASSPAGERDTQYF. The full variable domain, its missing parts supplied by reference TRBV7-9 and TRBJ2-3, is DTGVSQNPRHKITKRGQNVTFRCDPISEHNRLYWYRQTLGQGPEFLTYFQNEAQLEKSRLLSDRFSAERPKGSFSTLEIQRTEQGDSAMYLCASSPAGERDTQYFGPGTRLTVL.

Concerning this clone itself: The read halts 3 residues ahead of the CDR3 end, with the missing end drawn from the germline J gene. The chain carries TRBV5-1 and TRBJ2-3; weak D call: TRBD2 (6 bases). This CDR3 is 12 amino acids long. Germline V lookup: CDR1 SGHRS, CDR2 YFSETQ. CDR3 sequence reads: CASRLTGETQYF. The CDR3 DNA, read in part, is TGCGCCAGCAGATTAACGGGGGAGACG.

CDR3 DNA (partial): TGTGCCAGCAGTGACTCGGCTGCCTCCCTCTACGAG. Translation: CASSDSAASLYE. The CDR3 in its entirety is CASSDSAASLYEQYF. The chain joins TRBV6-4 to TRBJ2-7; D call uncertain. The read is 3 residues too short to cover the CDR3 end, so that end is filled in from the germline J gene. Trimming shortened V by 0 bases and J by 3 bases, and 12 bases separated the two germline ends. Per germline, CDR1 MRHNA and CDR2 SNTAGT. The CDR3 extends over 15 amino acids.

The CDR3 region is CASSPVTGGGTDTQYF. The sequenced CDR3 bases are TGTGCCAGCAGCCCCGTTACAGGGGGTGGCACAGATACG. The chain carries TRBV12-3 or TRBV12-4 and TRBJ2-3, with 8 bases aligning to TRBD1. The CDR3 is cut off 3 residues early in the read; its end comes from the germline J gene. The CDR3 spans 16 residues. With 6 bases clipped from V and 1 base from J, the junction kept 9 bases outside the gene matches.

A word on this clone: With the read ending 3 residues before the CDR3 end, the germline J gene is used to fill in that end. The V and J genes are TRBV12-3 or TRBV12-4 and TRBJ2-3; 7 bases are shared with TRBD1. The CDR3 has 15 amino acids. CDR3 bases read: TGTGCCAGCAGCCGGGTGGTTGGGCAGGGACAGCCG. Translation gives CASSRVVGQGQP. The CDR3 as a whole reads CASSRVVGQGQPQYF.